This record looks at one T cell receptor beta chain sequence and its context. Some clones are missing from TCRdb's copy, which holds only in-frame ones; the method was immunoSEQ multiplex PCR. Found here are 40,000 to 50,000 clones, approximately 92% of them singletons; the top ten hold under 2.5%. This specimen belongs to a study of T cell changes during pregnancy in multiple sclerosis. The J segment lost 5 bases and the V segment lost 5 bases, leaving 5 bases of the junction unmatched. Germline loops: CDR1 LNHNV, CDR2 YYDKDF (reference sequence). The CDR3 has 14 residues. The sequencing here drew on CD4+ T cells from peripheral blood mononuclear cells, taken after pregnancy. The receptor was isolated from a female donor in good health, enrolled as a control in a pregnancy study. The chain joins TRBV15 to TRBJ1-5; TRBD1 aligns across 8 bases. The CDR3 DNA sequence: TGTGCCACCAGCGGACAGGGTCGGGATCAGCCCCAGCATTTT. Protein: CATSGQGRDQPQHF.